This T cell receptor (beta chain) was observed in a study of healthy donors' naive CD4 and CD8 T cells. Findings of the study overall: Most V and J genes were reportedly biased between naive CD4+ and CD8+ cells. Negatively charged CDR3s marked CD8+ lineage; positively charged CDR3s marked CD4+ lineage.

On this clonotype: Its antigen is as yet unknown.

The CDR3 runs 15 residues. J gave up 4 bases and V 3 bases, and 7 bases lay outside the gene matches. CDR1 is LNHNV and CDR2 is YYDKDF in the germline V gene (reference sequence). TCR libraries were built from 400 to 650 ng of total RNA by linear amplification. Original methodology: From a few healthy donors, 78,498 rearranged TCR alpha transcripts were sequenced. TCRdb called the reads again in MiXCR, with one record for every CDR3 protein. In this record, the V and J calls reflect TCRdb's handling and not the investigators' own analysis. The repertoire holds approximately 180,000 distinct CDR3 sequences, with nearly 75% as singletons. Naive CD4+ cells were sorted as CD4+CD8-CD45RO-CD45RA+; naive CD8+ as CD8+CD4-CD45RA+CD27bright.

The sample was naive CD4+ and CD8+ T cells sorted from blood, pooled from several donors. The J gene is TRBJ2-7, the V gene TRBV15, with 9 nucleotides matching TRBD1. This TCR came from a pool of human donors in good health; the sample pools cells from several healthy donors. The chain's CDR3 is CATSRQGTGRYEQYF. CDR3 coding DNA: TGTGCCACCAGCAGGCAAGGGACAGGGCGATACGAGCAGTACTTC.